Listed here are 6 T cell receptor beta chains from one sample, sequenced in a study of naive and memory T cell subsets. Their specific antigens are unknown. Study observations and caveats: Naive repertoires, especially CD8, held a few larger clonotypes, possibly memory cells re-expressing CD45RA.

The beta constant-region primer was an equimolar mix of two oligonucleotides covering TRBC1 and TRBC2. Ligated cDNA was amplified by four rounds of PCR with nested alpha and beta constant-region primers and SP2. TCRdb independently ran MiXCR on the UMI-ligation and nested PCR reads; one entry per CDR3 protein. The repertoire holds approximately 150,000 distinct CDR3 sequences, with around 21% as singletons. The sample comprised naive CD8+ T cells from blood. The receptors originated from a human donor in good health.

This clonotype was counted a few times. V and J are TRBV20-1 and TRBJ2-7; 10 nucleotides match TRBD1. This CDR3 has 13 residues. CDR1 and CDR2 (germline): DFQATT, SNEGSKA (reference sequence). V gave up 5 bases and J gave up 2 bases; unmatched junction bases: 3. CDR3 sequence: CSADRGHPYEQYF. CDR3 in DNA: TGCAGTGCTGACAGGGGGCATCCCTACGAGCAGTACTTC.

The V and J genes are TRBV20-1 and TRBJ2-3; TRBD2 matches at 11 bases. CDR1 DFQATT and CDR2 SNEGSKA come from the germline V gene (reference sequence). V lost 8 bases to trimming and J lost 3 bases; unmatched junction nucleotides: 7. CDR3 size: 14 residues. CDR3 nucleotide sequence: TGCAGTCATCACCTAGCGGGAGGTACAGATACGCAGTATTTT. It is translated as CSHHLAGGTDTQYF.

This chain links TRBV5-6 with TRBJ1-2; D unresolved. Per the germline V gene, CDR1 is SGHDT and CDR2 is YYEEEE. Trimming took 6 bases from V and 5 from J, leaving 11 bases between them. CDR3 length: 12 amino acids. CDR3 in DNA: TGTGCCAGCACAAGAGAGAATTATGGCTACACCTTC. This translates into CASTRENYGYTF.

V usage is TRBV5-1 and J usage is TRBJ2-1; TRBD1 or TRBD2 may be the D gene (7 bases each). Germline V lookup: CDR1 SGHRS, CDR2 YFSETQ. The CDR3 has 16 amino acids. The germline V and J ends were trimmed by 1 base and 5 bases, with 16 bases remaining between them. The CDR3 is CASSLPWAGGDNEQFF. CDR3 nucleotide sequence: TGCGCCAGCAGCTTGCCTTGGGCAGGGGGGGACAATGAGCAGTTCTTC. Full variable domain (outside the CDR3, taken from reference TRBV5-1 and TRBJ2-1): KAGVTQTPRYLIKTRGQQVTLSCSPISGHRSVSWYQQTPGQGLQFLFEYFSETQRNKGNFPGRFSGRQFSNSRSEMNVSTLELGDSALYLCASSLPWAGGDNEQFFGPGTRLTVL.

This clonotype has only a few counts. The chain carries TRBV4-3 and TRBJ2-3; 9 bases agree with TRBD2. Unmatched junction bases numbered 11, after V lost 0 bases and J lost 4 bases. Germline V gene sequence: CDR1 LGHNA, CDR2 YSLEER. The CDR3 covers 18 residues. CDR3 nucleotide sequence: TGCGCCAGCAGCCAAGATCTTTCTAGCGGGATTTTCGCAGATACGCAGTATTTT. This encodes CASSQDLSSGIFADTQYF.

This chain connects TRBV3-1 to TRBJ2-5; possibly TRBD1 for D (6 bases). The CDR3 covers 11 residues. Trimming removed 4 bases at V and 9 bases at J, with 9 bases between. Germline loops: CDR1 LGHDT, CDR2 YNNKEL (reference sequence). As DNA, the CDR3 is TGTGCCAGCAGCCCAGGGGTTGCCCAGTACTTC. Amino acid sequence: CASSPGVAQYF.